The 25 T cell receptor beta chains in this list originate from one sample, sequenced in a study of blood T cell repertoires in COVID-19. Libraries were prepared by immunoSEQ multiplex PCR; TCRdb keeps only in-frame clonotypes and omits some of them. Here the sample spans about 40,000 clones, roughly 75% being singletons. Sequencing input: peripheral blood. The receptors here all came from an older man with active or convalescent COVID-19.

The chain carries TRBV4-1 and TRBJ2-3, with 8 positions matching TRBD2. The germline CDR1 and CDR2 sequences are MGHRA and YSYEKL. The length of the CDR3 is 16 residues. J was trimmed by 2 bases and V by 0 bases; bases with no gene match: 4. CDR3 coding DNA: TGCGCCAGCAGCCAAGATCGGGAGGGATACACAGATACGCAGTATTTT. Amino acids: CASSQDREGYTDTQYF.

The gene calls are TRBV29-1 and TRBJ1-2; a possible D gene is TRBD1 (5 bases). The CDR3 length is 14 residues. Trimming cost V 3 bases and J 2 bases, with 13 bases left between them. Per the germline V gene, CDR1 is SQVTM and CDR2 is ANQGSEA. The CDR3 is CSVEGAGWNYGYTF. The CDR3 coding sequence is TGCAGCGTTGAGGGTGCAGGGTGGAACTATGGCTACACCTTC.

CDR3 loop: CARGGETGLNEQFF. CDR3 DNA sequence: TGCGCCAGGGGGGGAGAGACGGGCCTAAATGAGCAGTTCTTC. The chain joins TRBV10-1 to TRBJ2-1, with D possibly matching TRBD2 (6 bases). Germline CDR1 is WNHNN and CDR2 is SYGVQD (reference sequence). CDR3 length: 14 amino acids. Trimming stripped 9 bases from V and 7 bases from J, with 19 bases between.

J is TRBJ2-4 and V is TRBV9; TRBD1 might be the D (5 bases). Between the trimmed V and J ends, which lost 0 bases and 1 base, there was a span of 14 bases. There are 17 residues in the CDR3. Germline V gene data show CDR1 as SGDLS and CDR2 as YYNGEE. CDR3 DNA: TGTGCCAGCAGCGTAGGTCAGGGTCATGGGGCCAAAAACATTCAGTACTTC. Its translation: CASSVGQGHGAKNIQYF. The whole variable domain, remainder taken from reference TRBV9 and TRBJ2-4, is DSGVTQTPKHLITATGQRVTLRCSPRSGDLSVYWYQQSLDQGLQFLIQYYNGEERAKGNILERFSAQQFPDLHSELNLSSLELGDSALYFCASSVGQGHGAKNIQYFGAGTRLSVL.

This clone was seen a few times. The chain uses TRBV2 and TRBJ2-1; 7 bases map to TRBD1. The CDR3 has 16 residues. Germline CDR1 is SNHLY and CDR2 is FYNNEI. The V gene end was trimmed by 6 bases and the J gene end by 7 bases; junction bases not matched to a gene: 15. The CDR3 DNA reads TGTGCCAGCAGATGGGACAGCGCTCAGAGGGGGAATGAGCAGTTCTTC. This encodes CASRWDSAQRGNEQFF.

The chain has TRBV11-3 and TRBJ2-1; tentative D call: TRBD1 (6 bases). The V end lost 5 bases, the J end lost 6 bases, and 17 bases lay between the germline ends. Germline V gene lookup returns CDR1 SGHNT and CDR2 YENEEA. The CDR3 runs 15 residues. In DNA, the CDR3 is TGTGCCAGCAGCCCCAGGCAGGGGCATAGCAATGAGCAGTTCTTC. Protein sequence: CASSPRQGHSNEQFF.

The V gene is TRBV9, the J gene TRBJ1-1, with 10 bases matching TRBD1. The germline CDR1 and CDR2 sequences are SGDLS and YYNGEE. This CDR3 has 15 residues. Trimming took 3 bases from V and 5 from J; bases not matched to a gene: 7. The CDR3 DNA reads TGTGCCAGCAGCGCGACAGGGGGCAGTGGGACTGAAGCTTTCTTT. Protein: CASSATGGSGTEAFF. The full variable domain, rest sourced from reference TRBV9 and TRBJ1-1, is DSGVTQTPKHLITATGQRVTLRCSPRSGDLSVYWYQQSLDQGLQFLIQYYNGEERAKGNILERFSAQQFPDLHSELNLSSLELGDSALYFCASSATGGSGTEAFFGQGTRLTVV.

The chain's CDR3 is CASPRDTNYGYTF. The CDR3 region has the DNA TGTGCCTCCCCGAGGGACACTAACTATGGCTACACCTTC. The chain employs TRBV30 and TRBJ1-2; possibly TRBD1 for D (6 bases). CDR1 is GTSNPN and CDR2 is SVGIG in the germline V gene (reference sequence). The CDR3 is 13 residues long. V was trimmed by 7 bases and J by 0 bases, leaving 12 bases between them.

The rearrangement uses TRBV6-4 and TRBJ2-5; TRBD1 agrees at 7 bases. Germline CDR1 and CDR2: MRHNA and SNTAGT. The V segment lost 4 bases and the J segment 5 bases; nucleotides outside the gene matches: 7. This CDR3 is 14 amino acids long. The CDR3: CASSVDRFSETQYF. In nucleotides, the CDR3 is TGTGCCAGCAGTGTGGACAGGTTTTCGGAGACCCAGTACTTC.

This chain uses TRBV13 with TRBJ2-7; 9 positions agree with TRBD2. Germline V gene data show CDR1 as PRHDT and CDR2 as FYEKMQ (reference sequence). V shed 0 bases and J 5 bases; nucleotides not matched to a gene: 8. This CDR3 is 16 amino acids long. CDR3 sequence: CASSLGTSGPLDEQYF. Here the CDR3 DNA reads TGTGCCAGCAGCTTAGGGACTAGCGGACCCCTGGACGAGCAGTACTTC.

The genes are TRBV19 and TRBJ2-4; D is uncertain. The CDR3 is 13 amino acids. V was shortened by 4 bases and J by 0 bases, with 4 bases between the two germline ends. CDR1 is LNHDA and CDR2 is SQIVND in the germline V gene (reference sequence). The CDR3 loop reads CASSTLAKNIQYF. The CDR3 nucleotides are TGTGCCAGTAGTACACTAGCCAAAAACATTCAGTACTTC.

The chain couples TRBV11-2 to TRBJ2-5; D gene unclear. The V gene's germline CDR1 is SGHAT and CDR2 FQNNGV. This CDR3 contains 11 residues. V dropped 4 bases and J dropped 7 bases, with 7 bases sitting between them. The CDR3 bases are TGTGCCAGCAGCTCTTCCCGGACCCAGTACTTC. It encodes CASSSSRTQYF.

This clone was detected once. The V and J genes are TRBV5-5 and TRBJ2-2; 8 nucleotides agree with TRBD1. V shed 4 bases, J shed 7 bases, and the junction held 12 bases outside the gene matches. CDR3 length: 16 amino acids. CDR1 is SGHKS and CDR2 is YYEKEE in the germline V gene (reference sequence). CDR3 residues: CASSVSWTGQIGELFF. The CDR3 DNA is TGTGCCAGCAGCGTCTCCTGGACAGGGCAGATCGGGGAGCTGTTTTTT. Complete variable domain (other parts from reference TRBV5-5 and TRBJ2-2): DAGVTQSPTHLIKTRGQQVTLRCSPISGHKSVSWYQQVLGQGPQFIFQYYEKEERGRGNFPDRFSARQFPNYSSELNVNALLLGDSALYLCASSVSWTGQIGELFFGEGSRLTVL.

With respect to this clone: Other DNA sequences from this sample encode an identical CDR3 as well. The chain recombines TRBV28 with TRBJ1-2; maybe TRBD1 (5 bases). Looked up from germline, CDR1 is MDHEN and CDR2 is SYDVKM. The V gene lost 2 bases and the J gene lost 4 bases, with 5 bases spanning the gap. The CDR3 is made up of 12 amino acids. The CDR3 sequence: CASSLDSYGYTF. The CDR3 DNA sequence: TGTGCCAGCAGTTTAGACAGCTATGGCTACACCTTC.

This chain connects TRBV9 to TRBJ1-2; 10 nucleotides line up with TRBD1. V lost 0 bases to trimming and J lost 5 bases; unmatched junction nucleotides: 7. Germline V gene data show CDR1 as SGDLS and CDR2 as YYNGEE. The CDR3 length is 16 residues. CDR3 coding DNA: TGTGCCAGCAGCGTAGAAGGGACAGGGGATGGGTATGGCTACACCTTC. Protein product: CASSVEGTGDGYGYTF.

The chain joins TRBV7-3 to TRBJ2-3, with TRBD2 matching 9 bases. V shed 1 base, J shed 4 bases, and the junction held 6 bases outside the gene matches. CDR1 is SGHTA, CDR2 FQGTGA, per germline. The CDR3 covers 16 residues. The CDR3 DNA reads TGTGCCAGCAGCTTAAATCGCGGGGGGGCATCAGATACGCAGTATTTT. This codes for CASSLNRGGASDTQYF.

The chain is built from TRBV11-2 and TRBJ2-3; D ambiguous. There are 15 residues in the CDR3. Per germline, CDR1 SGHAT and CDR2 FQNNGV. V lost 6 bases and J lost 3, with 16 bases in between. CDR3 bases: TGTGCCAGCAGTCTCCGGTTAGCTCCAACAGATACGCAGTATTTT. It translates to CASSLRLAPTDTQYF.

In its sample, this clone was seen once. The chain carries TRBV10-1 and TRBJ2-1; 15 bases agree with TRBD2. V shed 6 bases, J shed 6 bases, and the junction held 6 bases outside the gene matches. Germline V lookup: CDR1 WNHNN, CDR2 SYGVQD (reference sequence). This CDR3 is built from 16 residues. This CDR3 is CASSTGLAGGRNEQFF. The CDR3 DNA follows: TGCGCCAGCAGCACTGGACTAGCGGGAGGGCGCAATGAGCAGTTCTTC.

CDR3 sequence reads: CASSINFLQYF. The CDR3 DNA reads as TGTGCCAGTAGTATCAACTTCCTGCAGTATTTT. The gene calls are TRBV19 and TRBJ2-3; D unclear. Trimming took off 3 bases at V and 11 bases at J, with 9 bases between the two ends. From germline, CDR1 is LNHDA and CDR2 SQIVND (reference sequence). This CDR3 is built from 11 residues.

The V call is TRBV4-3, the J call TRBJ2-3, with D possibly matching TRBD2 (5 bases). The germline V gene encodes CDR1 LGHNA and CDR2 YSLEER. The CDR3 is made up of 17 amino acids. V was clipped by 2 bases and J by 0 bases, with 15 bases between them. The CDR3 coding sequence is TGCGCCAGCAGCCAATCGGGAAGTTCATTTAGCACAGATACGCAGTATTTT. Amino acid sequence: CASSQSGSSFSTDTQYF.

V gene TRBV2 combines with J gene TRBJ1-2, with 11 bases fitting TRBD1. The CDR3 spans 15 residues. The V segment lost 3 bases and the J segment 4 bases; nucleotides outside the gene matches: 4. The germline V gene has CDR1 SNHLY and CDR2 FYNNEI. The CDR3 here is CASSEFGTGGYGYTF. The CDR3 bases are TGTGCCAGCAGTGAGTTCGGGACAGGGGGCTATGGCTACACCTTC.

This clone was recorded once. V and J are TRBV7-3 and TRBJ2-1, with 8 bases fitting TRBD2. V lost 3 bases, J lost 6 bases, and 4 bases stayed unmatched. CDR1 and CDR2 from the germline V gene are SGHTA and FQGTGA. The length of the CDR3 is 14 residues. The DNA of the CDR3 is TGTGCCAGCAGCTTGAGCGGGAGTGGCAATGAGCAGTTCTTC. It encodes CASSLSGSGNEQFF.

This sequence joins TRBV7-9 and TRBJ1-1, with 9 positions matching TRBD1. After removal of 4 bases from V and 5 bases from J, the junction contained 8 bases not matched to a gene. The CDR3 has 15 residues. From germline, CDR1 is SEHNR and CDR2 FQNEAQ (reference sequence). The CDR3 is CASSSTGGGGTEAFF. The CDR3 DNA reads TGTGCCAGCAGCTCCACAGGGGGCGGGGGTACTGAAGCTTTCTTT.

The V call is TRBV30, the J call TRBJ1-1; D call uncertain. The ends were cut back, 0 bases at V and 3 bases at J, with 8 bases in the middle. This CDR3 has 13 amino acids. Germline loops: CDR1 GTSNPN, CDR2 SVGIG (reference sequence). The CDR3 here is CAWSVLGDTEAFF. The CDR3 bases are TGTGCCTGGAGTGTACTGGGAGACACTGAAGCTTTCTTT. The variable domain in full, with the rest retrieved from reference TRBV30 and TRBJ1-1, is SQTIHQWPATLVQPVGSPLSLECTVEGTSNPNLYWYRQAAGRGLQLLFYSVGIGQISSEVPQNLSASRPQDRQFILSSKKLLLSDSGFYLCAWSVLGDTEAFFGQGTRLTVV.

This rearrangement joins TRBV4-3 to TRBJ2-5; 9 bases align to TRBD2. This CDR3 is 15 amino acids long. Germline CDR1 LGHNA, CDR2 YSLEER. V gave up 4 bases and J gave up 5 bases; unmatched junction bases: 8. The CDR3 loop reads CASSLGGGASETQYF. In DNA, the CDR3 is TGCGCCAGCAGCCTAGGCGGGGGGGCCTCCGAGACCCAGTACTTC.